This TCR beta chain appears in the sequencing data of a study of STAT5B mutations in CD4+ large granular lymphocyte leukemia. This CDR3 region has 17 residues. Germline CDR1 is MGHRA and CDR2 is YSYEKL. The V gene end was trimmed by 2 bases and the J gene end by 2 bases; junction bases not matched to a gene: 8. Data came from immunoSEQ multiplex PCR; TCRdb stores just in-frame clones and leaves some out. The top ten hold roughly 7.7% of the sample, which has some 34,000 clones, less than 85% seen once. Sequenced material: CD4+ T cells from blood buffy coats. The chain combines TRBV4-1 with TRBJ2-1; 8 bases align to TRBD2. This clonotype originated in a human donor in good health. The CDR3 DNA reads as TGCGCCAGCAGCCAATATATAACTAGCGGTACCTACAATGAGCAGTTCTTC. Protein product: CASSQYITSGTYNEQFF.